Listed below are T cell receptor beta chains from one sample, sequenced in a study of blood T cell repertoires in COVID-19. TCRdb keeps only in-frame clones here, not all; method: immunoSEQ multiplex PCR. Here the sample spans 150,000 or so clones, roughly 80% being singletons. Sample: PBMCs or T cells enriched from blood (not recorded which). These receptors were taken from a man aged 50 to 60 who had recovered from COVID-19. Both conserved end residues are part of each CDR3. The order of the fields is D gene, V gene, J gene, clone size, CDR3 protein, CDR3 DNA. D genes are given only for firm matches. Only part of the rows carry a size: once, few, many, or a class if the clone is expanded.

D: .
V: TRBV28
J: TRBJ2-5
size: .
CDR3: CASSLKPPGETQYF
DNA: TGTGCCAGCAGTTTAAAGCCCCCGGGAGAGACCCAGTACTTC

D: .
V: TRBV7-3
J: TRBJ2-7
size: .
CDR3: CASSPSDRTYEQYF
DNA: TGTGCCAGCAGCCCATCCGACAGGACCTACGAGCAGTACTTC

D: TRBD2
V: TRBV18
J: TRBJ2-2
size: .
CDR3: CASSPTAGAGGTGELFF
DNA: TGTGCCAGCTCACCTACGGCCGGGGCGGGGGGCACCGGGGAGCTGTTTTTT

D: TRBD1
V: TRBV6-4
J: TRBJ1-3
size: .
CDR3: CASSDPDRGQDEGGNTIYF
DNA: TGTGCCAGCAGTGACCCCGACAGGGGGCAGGATGAGGGAGGAAACACCATATATTTT

D: TRBD2
V: TRBV7-2
J: TRBJ2-7
size: .
CDR3: CASSLVSGGYEQYF
DNA: TGTGCCAGCAGCTTAGTTAGCGGGGGTTACGAGCAGTACTTC

D: .
V: TRBV5-1
J: TRBJ2-5
size: .
CDR3: CASSLGASLETQYF
DNA: TGCGCCAGCAGCTTGGGGGCCAGTCTGGAGACCCAGTACTTC

D: .
V: TRBV5-4
J: TRBJ1-2
size: .
CDR3: CASSLPGTLSYGYTF
DNA: TGTGCCAGCAGCTTACCTGGGACACTATCCTATGGCTACACCTTC

D: .
V: TRBV15
J: TRBJ1-2
size: .
CDR3: CATGAGPSWGYTF
DNA: TGTGCCACCGGGGCAGGTCCCTCTTGGGGCTACACCTTC

D: TRBD2
V: TRBV5-4
J: TRBJ2-2
size: once
CDR3: CASSKFSGVITGELFF
DNA: TGTGCCAGCAGCAAGTTCAGCGGGGTCATCACCGGGGAGCTGTTTTTT

D: .
V: TRBV7-9
J: TRBJ2-7
size: .
CDR3: CASSLMSEQYF
DNA: TGTGCCAGCAGCTTAATGAGCGAGCAGTACTTC

D: .
V: TRBV7-9
J: TRBJ1-1
size: .
CDR3: CASSLVSGNTEAFF
DNA: TGTGCCAGCAGCTTAGTAAGCGGGAACACTGAAGCTTTCTTT

D: TRBD2
V: TRBV24-1
J: TRBJ2-5
size: .
CDR3: CATSSGTSGGYQETQYF
DNA: TGTGCCACCAGTTCCGGGACTAGCGGGGGGTACCAAGAGACCCAGTACTTC

D: .
V: TRBV7-9
J: TRBJ2-7
size: .
CDR3: CASRPATRTEQYF
DNA: TGTGCCAGCAGACCGGCTACTAGAACCGAGCAGTACTTC

D: TRBD2
V: TRBV7-2
J: TRBJ2-7
size: .
CDR3: CASSLERAGGAYEQYF
DNA: TGTGCCAGCAGCTTAGAGAGGGCGGGGGGGGCCTACGAGCAGTACTTC

D: TRBD1
V: TRBV18
J: TRBJ1-1
size: .
CDR3: CASSPGKGQGRTEAFF
DNA: TGTGCCAGCTCACCCGGAAAGGGACAGGGAAGGACTGAAGCTTTCTTT

D: TRBD1
V: TRBV27
J: TRBJ1-4
size: .
CDR3: CASSPGDRTTNEKLFF
DNA: TGTGCCAGCAGCCCCGGGGACAGGACAACTAATGAAAAACTGTTTTTT

D: .
V: TRBV4-1
J: TRBJ1-6
size: .
CDR3: CASSPPPGDLGSPLHF
DNA: TGCGCCAGCAGCCCACCGCCGGGGGACTTAGGGTCACCCCTCCACTTT

D: TRBD1
V: TRBV10-3
J: TRBJ2-5
size: .
CDR3: CAISDGQVGQETQYF
DNA: TGTGCCATCAGTGACGGACAGGTGGGCCAAGAGACCCAGTACTTC

D: .
V: TRBV5-1
J: TRBJ1-4
size: once
CDR3: CASSLRGGTNEKLFF
DNA: TGCGCCAGCAGCTTGAGGGGGGGCACTAATGAAAAACTGTTTTTT

D: TRBD2
V: TRBV6-5
J: TRBJ2-3
size: .
CDR3: CASWAGGPTDTQYF
DNA: TGTGCCAGCTGGGCGGGGGGGCCCACAGATACGCAGTATTTT

D: TRBD1
V: TRBV27
J: TRBJ1-4
size: .
CDR3: CASSLSKDRREKLFF
DNA: TGTGCCAGCAGTTTATCGAAGGACAGGCGGGAAAAACTGTTTTTT

D: .
V: TRBV7-2
J: TRBJ1-5
size: .
CDR3: CASSFPQGRQPQHF
DNA: TGTGCCAGCAGCTTTCCCCAGGGCCGTCAGCCCCAGCATTTT

D: .
V: TRBV9
J: TRBJ2-3
size: .
CDR3: CASSVDGSPSTDTQYF
DNA: TGTGCCAGCAGCGTAGACGGTAGCCCCAGCACAGATACGCAGTATTTT

D: TRBD1
V: TRBV7-8
J: TRBJ1-1
size: .
CDR3: CASSIGQGTEAFF
DNA: TGTGCCAGCAGCATCGGACAGGGGACTGAAGCTTTCTTT

D: .
V: TRBV4-3
J: TRBJ1-4
size: once
CDR3: CASSQDRGANNEKLFF
DNA: TGCGCCAGCAGCCAAGACCGGGGGGCCAATAATGAAAAACTGTTTTTT

D: TRBD2
V: TRBV7-2
J: TRBJ2-5
size: .
CDR3: CASSPHTGLAAGTQYF
DNA: TGTGCCAGCAGCCCCCACACGGGACTAGCTGCGGGGACCCAGTACTTC

D: .
V: TRBV19
J: TRBJ1-2
size: .
CDR3: CASSMGENDGYTF
DNA: TGTGCCAGTAGTATGGGCGAGAATGATGGCTACACCTTC

D: TRBD1
V: TRBV27
J: TRBJ2-3
size: .
CDR3: CASSYQRRTGRKVDTQYF
DNA: TGTGCCAGCAGTTACCAACGTCGGACAGGACGGAAAGTTGATACGCAGTATTTT

D: .
V: TRBV2
J: TRBJ1-6
size: .
CDR3: CASSPGKNNSPLHF
DNA: TGTGCCAGCAGCCCCGGGAAGAACAATTCACCCCTCCACTTT

D: .
V: TRBV7-9
J: TRBJ2-3
size: .
CDR3: CASSPGHPSTDTQYF
DNA: TGTGCCAGCAGCCCCGGACACCCTAGCACAGATACGCAGTATTTT

D: .
V: TRBV7-3
J: TRBJ2-7
size: .
CDR3: CASSLTWGSLDYEQYF
DNA: TGTGCCAGCAGCCTAACTTGGGGCTCGCTAGACTACGAGCAGTACTTC

D: .
V: TRBV4-1
J: TRBJ2-2
size: .
CDR3: CASSQYSRAGELFF
DNA: TGCGCCAGCAGCCAATACTCACGCGCCGGGGAGCTGTTTTTT

D: .
V: TRBV18
J: TRBJ2-2
size: .
CDR3: CASSPLRENTGELFF
DNA: TGTGCCAGCTCACCGCTGAGGGAAAACACCGGGGAGCTGTTTTTT

D: .
V: TRBV2
J: TRBJ2-5
size: .
CDR3: CASSEVVWAGQETQYF
DNA: TGTGCCAGCAGTGAGGTCGTTTGGGCAGGACAAGAGACCCAGTACTTC

D: TRBD1
V: TRBV2
J: TRBJ1-4
size: .
CDR3: CASGQENEKLFF
DNA: TGTGCCAGCGGACAGGAGAATGAAAAACTGTTTTTT

D: TRBD1
V: TRBV7-9
J: TRBJ1-4
size: .
CDR3: CASIQGNTGGRNEKLFF
DNA: TGTGCCAGCATCCAAGGAAACACAGGGGGGCGAAATGAAAAACTGTTTTTT

D: .
V: TRBV4-3
J: TRBJ2-7
size: .
CDR3: CASSQDLRSEEQYF
DNA: TGCGCCAGCAGCCAAGATCTCAGGTCCGAGGAGCAGTACTTC

D: TRBD1
V: TRBV19
J: TRBJ1-2
size: .
CDR3: CASSPDRGLRYGYTF
DNA: TGTGCCAGTAGTCCGGACAGGGGGCTTCGCTATGGCTACACCTTC

D: TRBD1
V: TRBV11-2
J: TRBJ2-3
size: .
CDR3: CASSLGVAWDRSTDTQYF
DNA: TGTGCCAGCAGCTTAGGAGTTGCTTGGGACAGAAGTACAGATACGCAGTATTTT

D: TRBD2
V: TRBV7-2
J: TRBJ2-3
size: .
CDR3: CASTPTSGGPGTQYF
DNA: TGTGCCAGCACGCCGACTAGCGGGGGGCCAGGTACGCAGTATTTT

D: TRBD2
V: TRBV5-4
J: TRBJ2-3
size: once
CDR3: CASSHGLAGSSTDTQYF
DNA: TGTGCCAGCAGCCACGGACTAGCGGGGTCTAGCACAGATACGCAGTATTTT

D: .
V: TRBV6-5
J: TRBJ2-2
size: .
CDR3: CASRAVLNTGELFF
DNA: TGTGCCAGCAGGGCGGTCCTCAACACCGGGGAGCTGTTTTTT

D: .
V: TRBV27
J: TRBJ1-5
size: .
CDR3: CASSFVRDSNQPQHF
DNA: TGTGCCAGCAGTTTCGTCCGCGATAGCAATCAGCCCCAGCATTTT

D: .
V: TRBV28
J: TRBJ2-7
size: .
CDR3: CASSLTGLHNYEQYF
DNA: TGTGCCAGCAGTTTAACAGGGCTTCATAACTACGAGCAGTACTTC

D: TRBD2
V: TRBV10-1
J: TRBJ2-3
size: .
CDR3: CASGGLAGTPSRYF
DNA: TGCGCCAGCGGCGGACTAGCGGGTACCCCGTCGCGGTATTTT

D: TRBD1
V: TRBV18
J: TRBJ1-3
size: few
CDR3: CASSPGQISGNTIYF
DNA: TGTGCCAGCTCGCCGGGACAGATCTCTGGAAACACCATATATTTT

D: .
V: TRBV6-5
J: TRBJ1-6
size: .
CDR3: CASGGGSPLHF
DNA: TGTGCCAGCGGGGGGGGATCACCCCTCCACTTT

D: .
V: TRBV7-2
J: TRBJ2-2
size: .
CDR3: CASSLVAFANTGELFF
DNA: TGTGCCAGCAGCTTAGTGGCCTTCGCGAACACCGGGGAGCTGTTTTTT